This paragraph reports one TCR beta chain. Its antigen is undetermined. This specimen belongs to a study of Ad26.COV2.S vaccination and SARS-CoV-2 variants. General study results and limits: Total responses of T cells may have been underestimated by the analyses of TCR breadth and depth. Among vaccine recipients, spike-specific TCR breadth exceeded that of placebo recipients. Breadth measured for non-spike TCRs was similar across vaccine and placebo recipients. A substantial breadth of spike-specific CD8+ and CD4+ T cell responses after vaccination has been reported.

Here immunoSEQ multiplex PCR was the method, and the copy in TCRdb shows in-frame clones only, minus some. This table has about 350,000 clones, about 92% appearing once. Sequencing was performed on peripheral blood, taken after recovery from COVID-19. The receptor's source is a human donor who had recovered from COVID-19.

This CDR3 is CASSRGFGYEQYF. The DNA for the CDR3 is TGTGCCAGCAGCCGGGGTTTCGGGTACGAGCAGTACTTC. This chain joins TRBV7-8 and TRBJ2-7; tentative D call: TRBD2 (5 bases). Germline V lookup: CDR1 SGHVS, CDR2 FQNEAQ. There are 13 residues in the CDR3. Trimming left V 5 bases short and J 4 bases short, with 12 bases between.